One sample yielded the 21 T cell receptor beta chains listed below, sequenced in a study of cytomegalovirus exposure and HLA in healthy donors. The PCR made use of 60 Vbeta and 13 Jbeta primers. The repertoire was sequenced with immunoSEQ multiplex PCR; TCRdb's copy has only in-frame clones and lacks some. Among approximately 88,000 clones listed, 80% were seen once. The material sequenced was PBMCs. These receptors were collected from a man between 18 and 35 years old in good health and CMV-seronegative.

This clone was observed a handful of times. The chain is built from TRBV10-2 and TRBJ2-7; D perhaps matches TRBD1 (5 bases). There are 13 residues in the CDR3. V lost 3 bases, J lost 4 bases, and 10 bases lay in between. Germline V gene sequence: CDR1 WSHSY, CDR2 SAAADI. CDR3 protein: CASSEGRGYEQYF. CDR3 nucleotide sequence: TGCGCCAGCAGTGAAGGTAGGGGTTACGAGCAGTACTTC.

The count of this clone is one. The J gene is TRBJ1-2, the V gene TRBV5-1; TRBD1 matches at 9 bases. The CDR3 is 17 amino acids. V dropped 6 bases and J dropped 0; count of bases not matched to a gene: 12. Germline V lookup: CDR1 SGHRS, CDR2 YFSETQ. CDR3 sequence (DNA): TGCGCCAGCACTCATGGACAGGGGTCCCCTGCTAACTATGGCTACACCTTC. Translation gives CASTHGQGSPANYGYTF.

The rearrangement links TRBV5-1 to TRBJ2-7, with 8 bases fitting TRBD2. This CDR3 is built from 18 residues. With V trimmed by 0 bases and J by 1 base, 12 bases remained unmatched. The V gene's germline CDR1 is SGHRS and CDR2 YFSETQ. The DNA for the CDR3 is TGCGCCAGCAGCTTGGCAGGTTCCAGCGGGGGTCGTTCCTACGAGCAGTACTTC. Translated, it gives CASSLAGSSGGRSYEQYF.

This chain joins TRBV6-1 and TRBJ1-1; D perhaps matches TRBD1 (6 bases). The V end was cut by 4 bases, the J end by 0 bases, with 12 bases between. Germline CDR1 MNHNS, CDR2 SASEGT. The CDR3 runs 15 residues. The CDR3 is CASSGKGGMNTEAFF. CDR3 DNA sequence: TGTGCCAGCAGTGGAAAGGGGGGGATGAACACTGAAGCTTTCTTT.

The CDR3 sequence: CASSVLMFLFPLNEQFF. In nucleotides, the CDR3 is TGTGCCAGCAGCGTCCTTATGTTCCTCTTCCCCCTCAATGAGCAGTTCTTC. The chain joins TRBV9 to TRBJ2-1; D is unresolved. This CDR3 region has 17 residues. Trimming took 2 bases from V and 6 from J, leaving 21 bases between them. Germline CDR1 is SGDLS and CDR2 is YYNGEE. The whole variable domain, remainder taken from reference TRBV9 and TRBJ2-1, is DSGVTQTPKHLITATGQRVTLRCSPRSGDLSVYWYQQSLDQGLQFLIQYYNGEERAKGNILERFSAQQFPDLHSELNLSSLELGDSALYFCASSVLMFLFPLNEQFFGPGTRLTVL.

This clone was observed a handful of times. The chain is built from TRBV7-6 and TRBJ2-3; 9 bases are shared with TRBD2. V dropped 3 bases and J dropped 5; count of bases not matched to a gene: 6. Germline CDR1 and CDR2: SGHVS and FNYEAQ. The CDR3 sequence is 15 residues long. DNA of the CDR3: TGTGCCAGCAGCTTCCGGTCTAGCGGGGAAGATACGCAGTATTTT. Its translation: CASSFRSSGEDTQYF.

The chain has TRBV11-1 and TRBJ2-7; the D gene is possibly TRBD1 (6 bases). Germline CDR1 is SGHAT and CDR2 is FQDESV (reference sequence). V lost 4 bases to trimming and J lost 6 bases, with 19 bases between them. The CDR3 is made up of 15 amino acids. CDR3 region: CASSSAGTTRSEQYF. In DNA, the CDR3 is TGTGCCAGCAGCTCAGCCGGGACAACAAGGAGCGAGCAGTACTTC.

This clone was observed a handful of times. Distinct nucleotide sequences in the sample also encode this CDR3. The chain combines TRBV6-5 with TRBJ1-2, with D possibly matching TRBD1 (6 bases). The CDR3 is 15 residues long. Germline V lookup: CDR1 MNHEY, CDR2 SVGAGI. Trimming took off 5 bases at V and 1 base at J, with 14 bases between the two ends. The CDR3 protein is CASSPRRTVNYGYTF. CDR3 in DNA: TGTGCCAGCAGTCCCCGACGGACAGTTAACTATGGCTACACCTTC.

The gene calls are TRBV30 and TRBJ1-3; D is possibly TRBD1 (5 bases). V shed 0 bases and J shed 0 bases, with 15 bases lying between them. This CDR3 contains 17 residues. CDR1 is GTSNPN, CDR2 SVGIG, per germline (reference sequence). CDR3 region: CAWSVAGHPSSGNTIYF. The CDR3 coding sequence is TGTGCCTGGAGTGTAGCCGGACACCCGAGCTCTGGAAACACCATATATTTT.

V is TRBV10-1 and J is TRBJ2-2, with TRBD1 as a possible D gene (6 bases). The germline CDR1 and CDR2 sequences are WNHNN and SYGVQD (reference sequence). This CDR3 is built from 15 residues. Trimming removed 6 bases at V and 6 bases at J, with 17 bases between. CDR3 loop: CASREGAGDSGELFF. The CDR3 nucleotides are TGCGCCAGCAGGGAAGGGGCAGGGGATTCCGGGGAGCTGTTTTTT.

The chain joins TRBV2 to TRBJ2-5; perhaps TRBD1 as D (6 bases). The CDR3 spans 14 residues. V was cut by 5 bases and J by 2 bases, with 12 bases left in between. Germline V gene lookup returns CDR1 SNHLY and CDR2 FYNNEI. The CDR3 DNA follows: TGTGCCAGCAGTTTACAGGGAATTCAAGAGACCCAGTACTTC. Amino acid sequence: CASSLQGIQETQYF.

The chain links TRBV19 to TRBJ2-7, with a weak D call TRBD2 (5 bases). This CDR3 has 15 residues. Germline CDR1 reads LNHDA; CDR2 reads SQIVND (reference sequence). Trimming cost V 5 bases and J 4 bases, with 18 bases left between them. As DNA, the CDR3 is TGTGCCAGTAGTGCTTCAGTTGACCCGGGATACGAGCAGTACTTC. Its protein product is CASSASVDPGYEQYF.

The chain couples TRBV6-4 to TRBJ2-2; 7 bases fit TRBD1. Trimming at V came to 4 bases and at J to 4 bases, leaving 3 bases not matched to a gene. CDR1 MRHNA and CDR2 SNTAGT come from the germline V gene. The CDR3 runs to 14 residues. In nucleotides, the CDR3 is TGTGCCAGCAGTGTGACAGGGAGCACCGGGGAGCTGTTTTTT. Translating gives CASSVTGSTGELFF.

The V and J genes are TRBV15 and TRBJ2-1; D may be TRBD2 (5 bases). Trimming took 3 bases from V and 6 from J, leaving 12 bases between them. Germline V gene lookup returns CDR1 LNHNV and CDR2 YYDKDF (reference sequence). This CDR3 is built from 14 residues. CDR3 coding DNA: TGTGCCACCAGCAGCTCCCTAGAGGGCAATGAGCAGTTCTTC. Amino acid sequence: CATSSSLEGNEQFF.

This chain joins TRBV18 and TRBJ2-2; 8 bases align to TRBD2. V shed 0 bases, J shed 0 bases, and the junction held 3 bases outside the gene matches. Germline CDR1 is KGHSH and CDR2 is LQKENI. The CDR3 extends over 17 amino acids. CDR3 region: CASSPPVAGSNTGELFF. CDR3 sequence (DNA): TGTGCCAGCTCACCACCGGTAGCGGGGTCGAACACCGGGGAGCTGTTTTTT.

The chain is built from TRBV7-9 and TRBJ2-1; D unclear. The CDR3 extends over 15 amino acids. V lost 1 base and J lost 0, with 7 bases in between. Germline V CDR1 and CDR2: SEHNR, FQNEAQ (reference sequence). The CDR3 spells CASSLVSFSYNEQFF. CDR3 nucleotides: TGTGCCAGCAGCTTAGTTTCGTTCTCCTACAATGAGCAGTTCTTC.

The V call is TRBV4-2, the J call TRBJ2-3; weak D call: TRBD1 (6 bases). With 2 bases removed from V and 5 bases from J, the gap between germline ends came to 14 bases. The CDR3 has 15 residues. The germline V gene encodes CDR1 LGHNA and CDR2 YNFKEQ. The CDR3 spells CASSQYIGGRDTQYF. In nucleotides, the CDR3 is TGTGCCAGCAGCCAATATATAGGGGGTAGAGATACGCAGTATTTT.

The rearrangement uses TRBV2 and TRBJ2-1; a possible D gene is TRBD1 (7 bases). There are 15 residues in the CDR3. V lost 3 bases to trimming and J lost 9 bases, with 18 bases between them. Germline V lookup: CDR1 SNHLY, CDR2 FYNNEI. The CDR3 is CASSEVSGGSGEQFF. The CDR3 DNA reads TGTGCCAGCAGTGAGGTGTCAGGGGGGTCGGGTGAGCAGTTCTTC.

The chain combines TRBV14 with TRBJ1-4; the D is unclear. The CDR3 is 15 residues long. The germline CDR1 and CDR2 sequences are SGHDN and FVKESK. V lost 4 bases and J 0 bases, leaving 9 bases between the germline ends. CDR3 nucleotides: TGTGCCAGCAGCCCACGAGTTGCAACTAATGAAAAACTGTTTTTT. Protein sequence: CASSPRVATNEKLFF. Full variable domain (remainder filled in from reference TRBV14 and TRBJ1-4): EAGVTQFPSHSVIEKGQTVTLRCDPISGHDNLYWYRRVMGKEIKFLLHFVKESKQDESGMPNNRFLAERTGGTYSTLKVQPAELEDSGVYFCASSPRVATNEKLFFGSGTQLSVL.

The genes are TRBV7-9 and TRBJ1-5; 12 bases line up with TRBD1. V lost 5 bases, J lost 5 bases, and 4 bases stayed unmatched. Germline V CDR1 and CDR2: SEHNR, FQNEAQ (reference sequence). The CDR3 length is 15 residues. The CDR3 DNA reads as TGTGCCAGCAGCCAAGGGACAGGGGGCCATCAGCCCCAGCATTTT. It translates to CASSQGTGGHQPQHF.

This rearrangement joins TRBV19 to TRBJ2-5; D might be TRBD2 (5 bases). Germline V CDR1 and CDR2: LNHDA, SQIVND (reference sequence). The V end lost 4 bases, the J end lost 4 bases, and 13 bases lay between the germline ends. This CDR3 has 14 residues. The DNA of the CDR3 is TGTGCCAGTAGTACCGTGGACTCCTTAGAGACCCAGTACTTC. It translates to CASSTVDSLETQYF.